A single sample gave rise to the 24 T cell receptor beta chains below, sequenced in a study of T cells in Graves' hyperthyroidism and ophthalmopathy. RNA transcripts gave rise to amplified TCR beta CDR3 regions. The TCR CDR3 first-round RT-PCR relied on the HTBI primer set. In TCRdb, the multiplex PCR reads were re-called with MiXCR into one record per CDR3 protein. The sample includes hundreds of thousands of distinct CDR3 sequences, about 14% seen only once; the top ten take under 15%. The sample was blood. The source of these receptors is a young man with Graves' ophthalmopathy.

The V gene is TRBV6-1, the J gene TRBJ1-5; TRBD1 aligns across 9 bases. Germline lookup yields CDR1 MNHNS and CDR2 SASEGT. The CDR3 is 15 amino acids. J lost 5 bases, V lost 6 bases, and 8 bases had no gene match. The CDR3 DNA sequence: TGTGCCAGCAGCCCGACAGGGGGGAATCATCAGCCCCAGCATTTT. Its protein product is CASSPTGGNHQPQHF.

The V call is TRBV30, the J call TRBJ2-5; D remains unclear. CDR3 length: 11 amino acids. V shed 5 bases and J shed 1 base, with 5 bases lying between them. Germline CDR1 reads GTSNPN; CDR2 reads SVGIG (reference sequence). The CDR3 reads CAWASQETQYF. CDR3 DNA: TGTGCCTGGGCAAGCCAAGAGACCCAGTACTTC. Full variable domain (rest looked up from reference TRBV30 and TRBJ2-5): SQTIHQWPATLVQPVGSPLSLECTVEGTSNPNLYWYRQAAGRGLQLLFYSVGIGQISSEVPQNLSASRPQDRQFILSSKKLLLSDSGFYLCAWASQETQYFGPGTRLLVL.

This clonotype was detected many times. The CDR3 here is CASSLWDRGRGYTF. Here the CDR3 DNA reads TGTGCCAGCAGTTTATGGGACAGGGGTAGGGGCTACACCTTC. This chain uses TRBV12-3 or TRBV12-4 with TRBJ1-2; 10 bases are a match to TRBD1. Trimming took 2 bases from V and 8 from J; bases not matched to a gene: 5. The CDR3 is 14 amino acids.

The gene calls are TRBV14 and TRBJ2-1; 10 bases line up with TRBD2. The CDR3 has 16 amino acids. The trim removed 5 bases at V and 8 bases at J, leaving 12 bases unmatched. From germline, CDR1 is SGHDN and CDR2 FVKESK. The chain's CDR3 is CASSSLAGGPTDEQFF. The DNA of the CDR3 is TGTGCCAGCAGCTCGTTAGCGGGAGGACCTACGGATGAGCAGTTCTTC.

This clonotype has at least ten counts. This sequence joins TRBV7-9 and TRBJ2-2, with 9 bases aligning to TRBD2. CDR3 length equals 17 residues. Germline lookup yields CDR1 SEHNR and CDR2 FQNEAQ (reference sequence). After removal of 3 bases from V and 5 bases from J, the junction contained 10 bases not matched to a gene. CDR3 in amino acids: CASSFPGAGGDTGELFF. The CDR3 DNA sequence: TGTGCCAGCAGCTTTCCCGGAGCGGGAGGAGATACCGGGGAGCTGTTTTTT. The full variable domain, its missing parts supplied by reference TRBV7-9 and TRBJ2-2, is DTGVSQNPRHKITKRGQNVTFRCDPISEHNRLYWYRQTLGQGPEFLTYFQNEAQLEKSRLLSDRFSAERPKGSFSTLEIQRTEQGDSAMYLCASSFPGAGGDTGELFFGEGSRLTVL.

This clonotype was recorded many times. The chain carries TRBV6-1 and TRBJ2-7; 10 positions match TRBD1. The CDR3 is made up of 14 amino acids. V lost 7 bases and J lost 6; bases outside the gene matches: 9. Germline V gene data show CDR1 as MNHNS and CDR2 as SASEGT. CDR3 in amino acids: CASIVLWDRGEQYF. The DNA of the CDR3 is TGTGCCAGCATAGTACTATGGGACAGGGGCGAGCAGTACTTC.

This clonotype showed up many times. Germline and junction disagree at one end, which may indicate a read error. CDR3 DNA: TGTGCCAGCACCTTAGCGGGGGGGAGGACCCAGTACTTC. Translated: CASTLAGGRTQYF. This chain connects TRBV7-6 to TRBJ2-5; 11 bases line up with TRBD2. The CDR3 has 13 amino acids. From germline, CDR1 is SGHVS and CDR2 FNYEAQ. The variable domain in full, completed from reference TRBV7-6 and TRBJ2-5, reads GAGVSQSPRYKVTKRGQDVALRCDPISGHVSLYWYRQALGQGPEFLTYFNYEAQQDKSGLPNDRFSAERPEGSISTLTIQRTEQRDSAMYRCASTLAGGRTQYFGPGTRLLVL.

Of note for this clonotype: This may arise from a read error, as a much more abundant clone is one base away. V usage is TRBV10-3 and J usage is TRBJ2-5, with D hard to call. Germline lookup yields CDR1 ENHRY and CDR2 SYGVKD. The CDR3 runs 12 residues. The CDR3 sequence: CAASPSGETRYF. DNA for the CDR3: TGTGCCGCCTCGCCTAGTGGCGAGACCCGGTACTTC.

This clonotype came up many times. The chain combines TRBV12-3 or TRBV12-4 with TRBJ2-1; D unclear. This CDR3 region has 16 residues. V lost 1 base and J lost 0, with 10 bases in between. DNA for the CDR3: TGTGCCAGCAGTTTAGGACACTCTAGCTCCTACAATGAGCAGTTCTTC. Its translation: CASSLGHSSSYNEQFF.

This clonotype was recorded a few times. V usage is TRBV19 and J usage is TRBJ2-1; the D gene could be TRBD1 or TRBD2 (6 bases each). The CDR3 totals 12 residues. Trimming stripped 6 bases from V and 8 bases from J, with 11 bases between. Germline V CDR1 and CDR2: LNHDA, SQIVND (reference sequence). The CDR3 DNA reads TGTGCCAGTAGCGCCGGGGGCCATGAGCAGTTCTTC. This encodes CASSAGGHEQFF.

The chain recombines TRBV4-2 with TRBJ1-1; 7 nucleotides align to TRBD1. Germline CDR1 LGHNA, CDR2 YNFKEQ. The CDR3 is 14 residues long. J gave up 3 bases and V 5 bases, and 6 bases lay outside the gene matches. The CDR3 DNA follows: TGTGCCAGCAGCACCGGACAGGAGTACACTGAAGCTTTCTTT. This gives the protein CASSTGQEYTEAFF.

This clonotype was picked up many times. The chain couples TRBV5-1 to TRBJ1-6; no firm D call. Trimming left V 3 bases short and J 7 bases short, with 8 bases between. Germline V CDR1 and CDR2: SGHRS, YFSETQ. This CDR3 comprises 13 residues. CDR3 DNA sequence: TGCGCCAGCAGCTCCCGGTCGAATTCACCCCTCCACTTT. This encodes CASSSRSNSPLHF.

Many counts were recorded for this clonotype. This sequence joins TRBV6-2 or TRBV6-3 and TRBJ1-5; weak D call: TRBD1 (6 bases). The V gene's germline CDR1 is MNHEY and CDR2 SVGEGT. Trimming removed 5 bases from V and 9 bases from J, with 8 bases in between. This CDR3 comprises 11 residues. CDR3 loop: CASSTGWPQHF. The CDR3 DNA follows: TGTGCCAGCAGTACAGGGTGGCCCCAGCATTTT.

Of note for this clonotype: This may stem from a read error, because a much larger clone lies one nucleotide away. The chain has TRBV6-9 and TRBJ2-7; 7 bases are a match to TRBD1. This CDR3 is 11 amino acids long. The V gene's germline CDR1 is MNHGY and CDR2 SVAAGI. CDR3: CANSYRDRQYF. CDR3 in DNA: TGTGCCAACAGTTACCGGGACAGGCAGTACTTC.

This clonotype was detected many times. The chain links TRBV3-1 to TRBJ2-7; weak D call: TRBD2 (6 bases). This CDR3 contains 14 residues. Germline CDR1 LGHDT, CDR2 YNNKEL (reference sequence). The V gene lost 5 bases and the J gene lost 2 bases, with 13 bases spanning the gap. CDR3 region: CASSYLTSTYEQYF. For the CDR3, the DNA is TGTGCCAGCAGCTACCTAACTAGCACCTACGAGCAGTACTTC.

This clonotype was observed at least ten times. The V call is TRBV5-1, the J call TRBJ2-3; 10 positions agree with TRBD2. CDR1 and CDR2 (germline): SGHRS, YFSETQ. V shed 4 bases and J 0 bases; nucleotides not matched to a gene: 5. This CDR3 contains 16 residues. Here the CDR3 DNA reads TGCGCCAGCAGCGGGACTAGCGCCTCTAGCACAGATACGCAGTATTTT. It yields the protein CASSGTSASSTDTQYF.

This clonotype was observed a handful of times. The V call is TRBV5-1, the J call TRBJ2-7; D perhaps matches TRBD1 (5 bases). The CDR3 totals 15 residues. V lost 0 bases to trimming and J lost 3 bases, with 13 bases between them. CDR1 and CDR2 (germline): SGHRS, YFSETQ. As DNA, the CDR3 is TGCGCCAGCAGCTTGGGGGCGCAGGGTGACTACGAGCAGTACTTC. This encodes CASSLGAQGDYEQYF.

This clonotype was recorded many times. The chain couples TRBV20-1 to TRBJ1-2, with TRBD1 as a possible D gene (6 bases). The germline V and J ends were trimmed by 3 bases and 6 bases, with 17 bases remaining between them. The CDR3 runs 14 residues. Germline values: CDR1 DFQATT, CDR2 SNEGSKA (reference sequence). CDR3 nucleotides: TGCAGTGCTAGGGCATTGGGGGCCCTGGATGGCTACACCTTC. Encoded protein: CSARALGALDGYTF.

This clonotype was found many times. The chain carries TRBV27 and TRBJ1-6; 7 positions match TRBD1. CDR1 is MNHEY, CDR2 SMNVEV, per germline (reference sequence). This CDR3 is built from 16 residues. Trimming cost V 2 bases and J 7 bases; bases outside gene matches: 8. DNA of the CDR3: TGTGCCAGCAGTTTAGACAGGGTGACGAAGAATTCACCCCTCCACTTT. This translates into CASSLDRVTKNSPLHF.

In its sample, this clonotype was seen many times. V is TRBV24-1 and J is TRBJ1-2, with D unclear. Trimming removed 6 bases at V and 8 bases at J, with 15 bases between. CDR3 length equals 13 residues. Germline-derived CDR1 and CDR2 are KGHDR and SFDVKD. The CDR3 is CATSPGPNGGYTF. CDR3 nucleotides: TGTGCCACCAGTCCCGGACCCAACGGCGGCTACACCTTC.

This clonotype has at least ten counts. The rearrangement links TRBV6-2 or TRBV6-3 to TRBJ2-3; TRBD1 aligns across 9 bases. CDR1 MNHEY and CDR2 SVGEGT come from the germline V gene. This CDR3 has 16 amino acids. Unmatched junction bases numbered 9, after V lost 2 bases and J lost 6 bases. For the CDR3, the DNA is TGTGCCAGCAGTTACCCGGGACAGGGAAGACAGGATACGCAGTATTTT. It encodes CASSYPGQGRQDTQYF.

In its sample, this clonotype was seen many times. The chain couples TRBV5-1 to TRBJ1-2; a weak D match, TRBD1 (6 bases). V was trimmed by 0 bases and J by 0 bases, leaving 9 bases between them. The V gene's germline CDR1 is SGHRS and CDR2 YFSETQ. This CDR3 has 15 amino acids. CDR3 bases: TGCGCCAGCAGCTTGGAGGGGACAACTAACTATGGCTACACCTTC. It specifies CASSLEGTTNYGYTF.

This clonotype was observed many times. This chain uses TRBV11-3 with TRBJ2-2; D gene unclear. The CDR3 has 15 residues. CDR1 and CDR2 from the germline V gene are SGHNT and YENEEA. With 5 bases removed from V and 6 bases from J, the gap between germline ends came to 16 bases. The CDR3 coding sequence is TGTGCCAGCAGCCGCGCTACGGCAGCACCCGGGGAGCTGTTTTTT. Translation gives CASSRATAAPGELFF.

This clonotype was recorded a few times. The chain's CDR3 is CASSSSGVTDTQYF. As DNA, the CDR3 is TGTGCCAGCAGTTCTAGCGGGGTCACAGATACGCAGTATTTT. The chain carries TRBV11-3 and TRBJ2-3; 9 bases match TRBD2. This CDR3 spans 14 amino acids. V dropped 6 bases and J dropped 2; count of bases not matched to a gene: 3. In germline, CDR1 is SGHNT, CDR2 YENEEA.